Each of the 8 T cell receptor beta chains below was sequenced from the same sample in a study of cytomegalovirus exposure and HLA in healthy donors. The PCR ran on 60 Vbeta and 13 Jbeta primers. Only in-frame clones appear in the TCRdb table, and some are missing; sequencing was by immunoSEQ multiplex PCR. The sample has fewer than 200,000 clones, about 9% seen once. The sequencing input was PBMCs. The source is a woman aged 25-40 years in good health and CMV-seropositive.

This clone turned up a few times. The chain recombines TRBV29-1 with TRBJ1-2; no definite D call. Trimming removed 5 bases from V and 2 bases from J, with 12 bases in between. The CDR3 has 13 amino acids. Germline-derived CDR1 and CDR2 are SQVTM and ANQGSEA. CDR3: CSVPQTENYGYTF. In DNA form, the CDR3 reads TGCAGCGTTCCACAGACCGAGAACTATGGCTACACCTTC.

This clone was seen more than once but under ten times. The V gene is TRBV5-1, the J gene TRBJ2-7, with 9 nucleotides matching TRBD2. The last part of the DNA fits TRBJ2-1 better; the J call may be wrong. The length of the CDR3 is 16 residues. The germline V gene encodes CDR1 SGHRS and CDR2 YFSETQ. In DNA form, the CDR3 reads TGCGCCAGCAGTCCGTTAGCGGGAGTGAGTTCCTACGAGCAGTTCTTC. Amino acids: CASSPLAGVSSYEQFF.

The chain combines TRBV6-1 with TRBJ1-2; D is uncertain. The germline gives CDR1 MNHNS, CDR2 SASEGT. The CDR3 length is 14 residues. V was pared by 3 bases and J by 10 bases, with 18 bases between. The CDR3: CASSEIGVGSPYTF. The CDR3 DNA is TGTGCCAGCAGTGAGATAGGAGTCGGTTCCCCCTACACCTTC.

J is TRBJ2-2 and V is TRBV10-1; D unresolved. This CDR3 is built from 14 residues. V lost 0 bases to trimming and J lost 7 bases, with 9 bases between them. CDR1 is WNHNN, CDR2 SYGVQD, per germline (reference sequence). CDR3 DNA sequence: TGCGCCAGCAGTGAGTCTCCGATAGTCGGGGAGCTGTTTTTT. This codes for CASSESPIVGELFF.

This clone has only a few counts. Here the CDR3 reads CASSRGVQETQYF. The CDR3 DNA reads TGTGCCAGCTCACGGGGGGTACAAGAGACCCAGTACTTC. The chain links TRBV18 to TRBJ2-5, with D possibly matching TRBD2 (6 bases). V was pared by 4 bases and J by 2 bases, with 8 bases between. CDR1 and CDR2 (germline): KGHSH, LQKENI. The CDR3 covers 13 residues.

This clone was observed a few times. This rearrangement joins TRBV19 to TRBJ2-3, with TRBD1 as a possible D gene (5 bases). CDR1 is LNHDA, CDR2 SQIVND, per germline (reference sequence). V was cut by 8 bases and J by 6 bases, with 15 bases left in between. The CDR3 contains 13 residues. CDR3 in DNA: TGTGCCAGTCCAGGCAGGGCGTGTGATACGCAGTATTTT. Its translation is CASPGRACDTQYF.

This clone turned up a few times. This chain joins TRBV7-8 and TRBJ2-3; maybe TRBD2 (6 bases). Germline CDR1 reads SGHVS; CDR2 reads FQNEAQ. The CDR3 sequence is 15 residues long. V lost 8 bases, J lost 0 bases, and 15 bases lay in between. CDR3 loop: CASRWGVGSTDTQYF. Written as DNA, the CDR3 is TGTGCCAGCCGATGGGGGGTCGGGAGCACAGATACGCAGTATTTT.

The rearrangement uses TRBV19 and TRBJ1-3; D is unresolved. Looked up from germline, CDR1 is LNHDA and CDR2 is SQIVND (reference sequence). The CDR3 loop spans 15 amino acids. Trimming pared 3 bases from V and 0 bases from J, leaving 9 bases between. This chain's CDR3 is CASSILSYSGNTIYF. CDR3 in DNA: TGTGCCAGTAGTATTCTCTCCTACTCTGGAAACACCATATATTTT.